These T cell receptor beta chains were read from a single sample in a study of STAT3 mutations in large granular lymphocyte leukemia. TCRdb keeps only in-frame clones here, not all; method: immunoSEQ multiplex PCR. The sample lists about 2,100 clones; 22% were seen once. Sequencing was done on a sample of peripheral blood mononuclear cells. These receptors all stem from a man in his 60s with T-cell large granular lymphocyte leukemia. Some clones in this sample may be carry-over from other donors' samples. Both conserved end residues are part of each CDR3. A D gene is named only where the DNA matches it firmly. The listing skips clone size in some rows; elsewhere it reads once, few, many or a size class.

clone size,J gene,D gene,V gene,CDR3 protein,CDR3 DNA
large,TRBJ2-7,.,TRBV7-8,CATKRGGHEQYF,TGTGCCACCAAAAGGGGTGGTCACGAGCAGTACTTC
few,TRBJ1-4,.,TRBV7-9,CASQSGGEKLFF,TGTGCCAGCCAGAGTGGGGGGGAAAAACTGTTTTTT
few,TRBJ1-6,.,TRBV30,CAWVWRNSPLHF,TGTGCCTGGGTATGGCGCAATTCACCCCTCCACTTT
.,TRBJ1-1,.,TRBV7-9,CASSLGPTGNTEAFF,TGTGCCAGCAGCTTAGGACCCACAGGGAACACTGAAGCTTTCTTT
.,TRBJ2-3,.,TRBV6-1,CASRGLASSTDTQYF,TGTGCCAGCAGGGGCCTAGCTTCGAGCACAGATACGCAGTATTTT
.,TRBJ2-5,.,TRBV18,CASSPRNEETQYF,TGTGCCAGCTCACCACGGAATGAAGAGACCCAGTACTTC
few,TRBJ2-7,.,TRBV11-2,CASSQPDEQYF,TGTGCCAGCAGCCAACCGGACGAGCAGTACTTC
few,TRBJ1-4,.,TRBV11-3,CASSPLRGGHHEKLFF,TGTGCCAGCAGCCCGCTGAGGGGGGGACACCATGAAAAACTGTTTTTT
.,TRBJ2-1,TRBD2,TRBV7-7,CASSPLKRGEQFF,TGTGCCAGCAGCCCCCTCAAGCGGGGTGAGCAGTTCTTC
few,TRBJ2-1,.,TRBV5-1,CASSSHTGREQFF,TGCGCCAGCAGCTCCCATACAGGGAGGGAGCAGTTCTTC
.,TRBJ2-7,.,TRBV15,CATSRDRGEQYF,TGTGCCACCAGCAGAGATCGGGGCGAGCAGTACTTC
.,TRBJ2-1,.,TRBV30,CAWSGGNEQFF,TGTGCCTGGAGTGGGGGTAATGAGCAGTTCTTC
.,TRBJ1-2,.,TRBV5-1,CASSLFTSGSDGYTF,TGCGCCAGCAGTTTGTTTACTTCAGGGTCGGATGGCTACACCTTC
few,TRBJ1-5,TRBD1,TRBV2,CASSRTGVGGNQPQHF,TGTGCCAGCAGTCGGACAGGGGTTGGGGGCAATCAGCCCCAGCATTTT
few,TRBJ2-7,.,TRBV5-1,CASSIAPTGNYEQYF,TGCGCCAGCAGCATCGCTCCGACAGGAAACTACGAGCAGTACTTC
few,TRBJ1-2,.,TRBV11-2,CASSLDRGGPNYGYTF,TGTGCCAGCAGCTTAGATCGCGGGGGACCTAACTATGGCTACACCTTC
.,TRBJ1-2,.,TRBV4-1,CASSQDSSLNYGYTF,TGCGCCAGCAGCCAAGACTCTTCATTGAACTATGGCTACACCTTC
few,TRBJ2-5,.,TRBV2,CASSEYRSQETQYF,TGTGCCAGCAGTGAATACCGCTCTCAAGAGACCCAGTACTTC
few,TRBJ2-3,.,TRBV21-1,CASIPLAAGPPDTQYF,TGTGCCAGCATCCCACTAGCCGCGGGTCCCCCAGATACGCAGTATTTT
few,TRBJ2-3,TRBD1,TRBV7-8,CASSLDRSLTDTQYF,TGTGCCAGCAGCTTGGACAGGAGCCTCACAGATACGCAGTATTTT
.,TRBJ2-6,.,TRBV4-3,CASSQASGANVLTF,TGCGCCAGCAGCCAAGCATCTGGGGCCAACGTCCTGACTTTC
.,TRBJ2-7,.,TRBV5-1,CASSPSLYEQYF,TGCGCCAGCAGCCCGTCGTTATACGAGCAGTACTTC
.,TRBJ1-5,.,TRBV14,CASSGNSNQPQHF,TGTGCCAGTTCGGGGAATAGCAATCAGCCCCAGCATTTT